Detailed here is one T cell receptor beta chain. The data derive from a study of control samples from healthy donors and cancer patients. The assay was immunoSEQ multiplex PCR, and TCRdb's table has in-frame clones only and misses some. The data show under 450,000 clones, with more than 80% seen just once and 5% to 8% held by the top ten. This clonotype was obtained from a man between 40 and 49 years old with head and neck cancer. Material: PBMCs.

The CDR3 region has the DNA TGTGCCGCCACCAAGGGGATGAACACTGAAGCTTTCTTT. It is translated as CAATKGMNTEAFF. This chain joins TRBV10-3 and TRBJ1-1; D perhaps matches TRBD1 (5 bases). The V gene lost 11 bases and the J gene lost 0 bases, with 13 bases spanning the gap. The CDR3 runs 13 residues. The germline V gene encodes CDR1 ENHRY and CDR2 SYGVKD.